What follows are 23 T cell receptor beta chains derived from one specimen sequenced in a study of T cells in Graves' hyperthyroidism and ophthalmopathy. Amplification of TCR beta CDR3 regions was performed using RNA transcripts as template. A set of HTBI primers served as the primers for a first-round RT-PCR of the TCR CDR3. Each CDR3 protein is one row after TCRdb ran MiXCR on the multiplex PCR reads. The sample contains 380,000 or so distinct CDR3 sequences, about 14% of which appear only once. Sequencing used blood. The receptors originated from a woman aged 25 to 39 with Graves' hyperthyroidism.

This clonotype appeared a few times. The chain recombines TRBV12-3 or TRBV12-4 with TRBJ1-3; D not certain. Trimming stripped 5 bases from V and 0 bases from J, with 14 bases between. CDR3 length equals 16 residues. CDR3 residues: CASSPWTFGSGNTIYF. The DNA for the CDR3 is TGTGCCAGCAGTCCCTGGACGTTCGGCTCTGGAAACACCATATATTTT.

The table lists this clonotype with a few counts. The gene calls are TRBV12-3 or TRBV12-4 and TRBJ1-4; D call uncertain. Deletions cut 4 bases from V and 7 bases from J, with 10 bases between. This CDR3 spans 13 amino acids. The CDR3 loop reads CASSSRHLEKLFF. DNA for the CDR3: TGTGCCAGCAGTTCTCGACACCTTGAAAAACTGTTTTTT.

This clonotype was found many times. The rearrangement joins TRBV6-5 to TRBJ2-7; TRBD2 is a possible D gene (5 bases). V lost 4 bases and J lost 0, with 19 bases in between. The germline V gene has CDR1 MNHEY and CDR2 SVGAGI. The CDR3 is 17 residues long. DNA of the CDR3: TGTGCCAGCAGTTCCCACCTCGGCGGGTCGACCTCCTACGAGCAGTACTTC. This sequence encodes CASSSHLGGSTSYEQYF.

This clonotype has ten or more counts. For the CDR3, the DNA is TGCAGTGCTAGAGATCCCGTGAGGAGCTCCTACGAGCAGTACTTC. Amino acid sequence: CSARDPVRSSYEQYF. The chain employs TRBV20-1 and TRBJ2-7; D uncertain. The germline V gene encodes CDR1 DFQATT and CDR2 SNEGSKA (reference sequence). Trimming pared 0 bases from V and 0 bases from J, leaving 12 bases between. The CDR3 extends over 15 amino acids.

This clonotype came up a few times. The chain links TRBV5-4 to TRBJ2-3, with 9 positions matching TRBD2. V lost 4 bases and J lost 1; bases outside the gene matches: 1. CDR1 is SGHNT, CDR2 YYREEE, per germline (reference sequence). This CDR3 has 14 amino acids. CDR3 amino acids: CASSQREGTDTQYF. CDR3 coding DNA: TGTGCCAGCAGCCAGCGGGAGGGCACAGATACGCAGTATTTT.

This clonotype was found a few times. V and J are TRBV28 and TRBJ2-7, with 8 bases aligning to TRBD2. The CDR3 length is 16 residues. J lost 3 bases, V lost 6 bases, and 13 bases had no gene match. Germline CDR1 reads MDHEN; CDR2 reads SYDVKM. The CDR3 spells CASSPPNSGGHYEQYF. The CDR3 DNA sequence: TGTGCCAGCAGCCCCCCCAATTCGGGAGGGCACTACGAGCAGTACTTC.

This chain uses TRBV10-2 with TRBJ2-7; tentative D call: TRBD2 (6 bases). The CDR3 contains 12 residues. V was cut by 4 bases and J by 6 bases, with 10 bases left in between. Germline CDR1 and CDR2: WSHSY and SAAADI. The CDR3 DNA reads TGCGCCAGCAGTGTGGAGGGTCTCGAGCAGTACTTC. The encoded protein is CASSVEGLEQYF.

For this clonotype: A much larger clone sits a single nucleotide away, making a read error possible. The chain links TRBV28 to TRBJ1-3; perhaps TRBD1 as D (6 bases). Per germline, CDR1 MDHEN and CDR2 SYDVKM. The CDR3 has 14 residues. In DNA form, the CDR3 reads TGTGCCAGCAGCCTCGGGGGGCCTGGAAACATCATATATTTT. Translated, it gives CASSLGGPGNIIYF.

In its sample, this clonotype was seen many times. This CDR3 reads CASSPRTSGIGNEQFF. Here the CDR3 DNA reads TGTGCCAGCAGCCCGAGGACTAGCGGGATAGGTAATGAGCAGTTCTTC. This chain links TRBV11-2 with TRBJ2-1, with TRBD2 matching 12 bases. Trimming at V came to 5 bases and at J to 7 bases, leaving 9 bases not matched to a gene. The length of the CDR3 is 16 residues. The germline V gene encodes CDR1 SGHAT and CDR2 FQNNGV.

This clonotype was found many times. The V and J genes are TRBV7-8 and TRBJ2-1, with D unclear. Trimming shortened V by 0 bases and J by 8 bases, and 2 bases separated the two germline ends. The germline V gene has CDR1 SGHVS and CDR2 FQNEAQ. The CDR3 has 11 residues. CDR3 sequence (DNA): TGTGCCAGCAGCTTAGCAGATGAGCAGTTCTTC. Translated, it gives CASSLADEQFF.

This clonotype occurred a few times. The J gene is TRBJ2-7, the V gene TRBV18; 8 nucleotides match TRBD1. This CDR3 spans 14 amino acids. Germline assignment: CDR1 KGHSH and CDR2 LQKENI. J gave up 0 bases and V 6 bases, and 4 bases lay outside the gene matches. The CDR3 loop is CASSDRGGSYEQYF. The CDR3 region has the DNA TGTGCCAGCTCTGACAGGGGCGGCTCCTACGAGCAGTACTTC. The complete variable domain, with remaining parts taken from reference TRBV18 and TRBJ2-7, reads NAGVMQNPRHLVRRRGQEARLRCSPMKGHSHVYWYRQLPEEGLKFMVYLQKENIIDESGMPKERFSAEFPKEGPSILRIQQVVRGDSAAYFCASSDRGGSYEQYFGPGTRLTVT.

In this sample, this clonotype turned up a few times. The gene calls are TRBV6-1 and TRBJ2-7, with D perhaps matching TRBD2 (6 bases). Looked up from germline, CDR1 is MNHNS and CDR2 is SASEGT. The V and J ends lost 3 bases and 6 bases respectively, with 15 bases between them. The CDR3 covers 14 residues. CDR3 DNA sequence: TGTGCCAGCAGTGATGCCGGGGGAGATCGCGAGCAGTACTTC. It encodes CASSDAGGDREQYF.

This clonotype was seen many times. V and J are TRBV6-1 and TRBJ2-2, with D hard to call. With 2 bases removed from V and 0 bases from J, the gap between germline ends came to 10 bases. The CDR3 totals 16 residues. Germline loops: CDR1 MNHNS, CDR2 SASEGT. CDR3 residues: CASSEITGTNTGELFF. The CDR3 DNA follows: TGTGCCAGCAGTGAAATTACGGGCACGAACACCGGGGAGCTGTTTTTT.

On this clonotype: A single base separates this from a much larger clone, so it may be a read error. V gene TRBV7-9 combines with J gene TRBJ2-1; 9 bases line up with TRBD2. Germline values: CDR1 SEHNR, CDR2 FQNEAQ (reference sequence). V was clipped by 5 bases and J by 0 bases; unmatched bases: 17. CDR3 length: 20 residues. The CDR3 bases are TGTGCCAGCAGCCCCAATGCCCCTATTAGCGGGAGCAGCTCCTACAATGAGCAGTTCTTC. Its translation: CASSPNAPISGSSSYNEQFF.

This sequence joins TRBV4-2 and TRBJ2-1, with 7 nucleotides matching TRBD2. Germline CDR1 and CDR2: LGHNA and YNFKEQ. V was pared by 0 bases and J by 2 bases, with 7 bases of the junction left unmatched. This CDR3 is 17 amino acids long. The CDR3 spells CASSQDTRGTTYNEQFF. CDR3 nucleotides: TGTGCCAGCAGCCAAGACACGCGGGGGACTACCTACAATGAGCAGTTCTTC.

The CDR3 nucleotides read TGCAGTGCTAAACAGGGGTCATCTGGAAACACCATATATTTT. Translating it yields CSAKQGSSGNTIYF. This chain joins TRBV20-1 and TRBJ1-3; 7 nucleotides align to TRBD1. J was trimmed by 1 base and V by 4 bases; bases with no gene match: 4. This CDR3 region has 14 residues. Germline values: CDR1 DFQATT, CDR2 SNEGSKA (reference sequence).

This clonotype has ten or more counts. This chain uses TRBV20-1 with TRBJ2-3; D not resolved. The CDR3 sequence is 15 residues long. The germline V and J ends were trimmed by 7 bases and 0 bases, with 17 bases remaining between them. Germline V gene data show CDR1 as DFQATT and CDR2 as SNEGSKA (reference sequence). The CDR3 reads CSVLTVLSSTDTQYF. The CDR3 DNA reads TGCAGTGTCCTGACTGTACTATCTAGCACAGATACGCAGTATTTT.

V is TRBV5-1 and J is TRBJ2-2, with 10 nucleotides matching TRBD1. J was trimmed by 4 bases and V by 7 bases; bases with no gene match: 7. The length of the CDR3 is 15 residues. The germline V gene has CDR1 SGHRS and CDR2 YFSETQ. CDR3 protein: CASSKGDRGTGELFF. The CDR3 coding sequence is TGCGCCAGCTCCAAGGGGGACAGGGGCACCGGGGAGCTGTTTTTT.

For this clonotype: It is likely a read error, because the conserved phenylalanine at the end of the CDR3 is missing. This chain links TRBV5-1 with TRBJ2-7, with a weak D call TRBD1 (6 bases). The CDR3 has 13 amino acids. Germline-derived CDR1 and CDR2 are SGHRS and YFSETQ. Trimming shortened V by 4 bases and J by 0 bases, and 8 bases separated the two germline ends. CDR3 region: CASSADSSYEQYL. CDR3 bases: TGCGCCAGCAGCGCGGACAGCTCCTACGAGCAGTACCTC.

The table lists this clonotype with many counts. This chain links TRBV27 with TRBJ2-2; D unresolved. Trimming stripped 4 bases from V and 4 bases from J, with 10 bases between. Germline V gene sequence: CDR1 MNHEY, CDR2 SMNVEV (reference sequence). CDR3 size: 14 residues. The CDR3 spells CASSSIGRTGELFF. The CDR3 coding sequence is TGTGCCAGCAGTTCAATCGGCCGCACCGGGGAGCTGTTTTTT.

This clonotype came up many times. The genes are TRBV7-2 and TRBJ1-4; D not certain. Germline V gene lookup returns CDR1 SGHTA and CDR2 FQGNSA. V shed 5 bases and J shed 0 bases, with 13 bases lying between them. This CDR3 spans 16 amino acids. The CDR3 reads CASSLNPSATNEKLFF. The CDR3 nucleotides read TGTGCCAGCAGCCTCAATCCGAGCGCAACTAATGAAAAACTGTTTTTT.

This clonotype was detected only a few times. The V call is TRBV10-3, the J call TRBJ2-3, with D unresolved. CDR3 length equals 14 residues. V shed 10 bases and J shed 3 bases, with 17 bases lying between them. Germline V lookup: CDR1 ENHRY, CDR2 SYGVKD. CDR3 DNA sequence: TGTGCCACCCGGACGGATACCTTTACAGATACGCAGTATTTT. Its protein is CATRTDTFTDTQYF.

This clonotype was observed at least ten times. The chain is built from TRBV28 and TRBJ1-3; TRBD1 is a possible D gene (6 bases). The CDR3 totals 16 residues. Per germline, CDR1 MDHEN and CDR2 SYDVKM. V was cut by 2 bases and J by 0 bases, with 11 bases left in between. The CDR3 is CASSLTGRLSGNTIYF. The CDR3 DNA sequence: TGTGCCAGCAGTTTAACAGGGCGTCTCTCTGGAAACACCATATATTTT.